This is a list of T cell receptor beta chains from one sample in a study of cytomegalovirus exposure and HLA in healthy donors. Generated by immunoSEQ multiplex PCR, the TCRdb table keeps only in-frame clones and is missing some. Recorded for this sample: 100,000 to 150,000 clones. The sequenced sample consisted of PBMCs. The receptors were gathered from a young man in good health and CMV-seronegative. CDR3s include the opening cysteine and the closing phenylalanine or tryptophan.

v_call	j_call	cdr3_aa
TRBV28	TRBJ2-7	CASSQVNTEQYF
TRBV7-2	TRBJ1-2	CASSLASAGVGGYTF
TRBV7-7	TRBJ2-1	CASSSGQALVNEQFF
TRBV5-1	TRBJ1-2	CASSPGTGDNLYGYTF
TRBV7-2	TRBJ2-1	CASTSGTTNEQFF
TRBV25-1	TRBJ1-4	CASSGTGCSNEKLFF
TRBV10-3	TRBJ2-7	CAISEGLYEQYF
TRBV6-5	TRBJ1-1	CASSYTGEAFF
TRBV27	TRBJ1-4	CASRAVSPTNEKLFF
TRBV6-1	TRBJ1-4	CASSEDRYNEKLFF
TRBV2	TRBJ1-4	CASREGQGAGEKLFF
TRBV6-5	TRBJ2-6	CANRAGGTGANVLTF
TRBV25-1	TRBJ1-6	CASSPPGQWFSPLHF
TRBV28	TRBJ2-1	CASINRGDRVFTSSYNEQFF
TRBV5-1	TRBJ1-4	CASSPLGGTWDEKLFF
TRBV2	TRBJ1-5	CASRPPRETGGKPQHF
TRBV25-1	TRBJ2-1	CASSEAILAGAYNEQFF
TRBV6-5	TRBJ1-4	CASRIVTGVNEKLFF
TRBV5-4	TRBJ2-7	CASSRQGGEQYF
TRBV13	TRBJ1-1	CASSLRSRLRGGFNEAFF
TRBV9	TRBJ2-1	CASSVTIRSYEQFF
TRBV4-2	NA	CASSQHGAGGLAVYEQYF
TRBV6-5	TRBJ1-4	CASSYGDRGNEKLFF
TRBV5-4	TRBJ2-3	CASSASLGSGLTDTQYF